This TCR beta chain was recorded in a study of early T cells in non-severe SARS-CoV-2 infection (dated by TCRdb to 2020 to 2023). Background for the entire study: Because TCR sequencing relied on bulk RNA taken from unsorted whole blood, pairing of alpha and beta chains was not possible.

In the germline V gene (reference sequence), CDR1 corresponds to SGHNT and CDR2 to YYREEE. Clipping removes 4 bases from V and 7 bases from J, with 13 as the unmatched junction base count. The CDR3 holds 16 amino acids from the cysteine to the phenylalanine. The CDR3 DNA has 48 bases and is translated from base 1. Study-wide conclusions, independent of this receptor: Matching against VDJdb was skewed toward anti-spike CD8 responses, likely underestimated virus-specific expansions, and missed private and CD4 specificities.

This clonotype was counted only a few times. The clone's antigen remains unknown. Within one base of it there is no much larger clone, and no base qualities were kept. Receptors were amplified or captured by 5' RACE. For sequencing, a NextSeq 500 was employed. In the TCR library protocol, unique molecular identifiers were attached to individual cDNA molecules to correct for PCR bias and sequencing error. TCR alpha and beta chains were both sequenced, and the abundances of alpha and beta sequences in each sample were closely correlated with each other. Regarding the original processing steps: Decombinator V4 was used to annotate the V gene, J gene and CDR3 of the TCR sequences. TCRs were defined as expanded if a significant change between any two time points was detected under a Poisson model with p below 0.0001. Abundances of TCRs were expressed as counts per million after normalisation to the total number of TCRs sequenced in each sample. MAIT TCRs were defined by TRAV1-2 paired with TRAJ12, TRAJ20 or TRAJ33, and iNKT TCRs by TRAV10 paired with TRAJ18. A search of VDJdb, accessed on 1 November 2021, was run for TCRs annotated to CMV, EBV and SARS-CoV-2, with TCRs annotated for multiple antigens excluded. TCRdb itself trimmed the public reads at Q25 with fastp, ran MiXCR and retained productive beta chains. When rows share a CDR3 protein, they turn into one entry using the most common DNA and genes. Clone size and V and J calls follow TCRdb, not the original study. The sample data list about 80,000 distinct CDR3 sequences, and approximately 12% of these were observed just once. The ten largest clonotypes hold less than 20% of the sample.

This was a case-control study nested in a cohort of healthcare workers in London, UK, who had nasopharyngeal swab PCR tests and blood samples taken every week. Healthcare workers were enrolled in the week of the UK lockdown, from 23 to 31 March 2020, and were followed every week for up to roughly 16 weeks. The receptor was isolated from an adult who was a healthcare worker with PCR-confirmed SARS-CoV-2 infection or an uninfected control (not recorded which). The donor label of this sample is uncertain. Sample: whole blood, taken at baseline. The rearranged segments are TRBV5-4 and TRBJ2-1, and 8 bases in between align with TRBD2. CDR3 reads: CASSPSAQRGMNEQFF. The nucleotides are TGTGCCAGCAGCCCATCGGCCCAGCGGGGGATGAATGAGCAGTTCTTC.